This T cell receptor beta chain originates from a study of T cell responses to AZD1222 COVID-19 vaccine. Note on this clone: Antigen unknown.

Produced via immunoSEQ multiplex PCR; TCRdb's table is partial and in-frame only. The profile shows around 110,000 clones, approximately 90% of them singletons. The V end lost 3 bases, the J end lost 3 bases, and 9 bases lay between the germline ends. Germline V CDR1 and CDR2: SGHVS, FNYEAQ. The CDR3 runs 13 residues. Study-wide results and limits: The study found vaccine-associated CD4 TCRs spanning spike, dominant at 160-218 and 743-854. The donor cohort was predominantly white British with a female majority, and clonal diversity may have been underestimated.

Specimen: peripheral blood, collected 28 days after the second AZD1222 dose. The chain carries TRBV7-6 and TRBJ2-7; D is unresolved. This TCR came from an adult who received the AZD1222 COVID-19 vaccine. CDR3 sequence: CASSFGRLYEQYF. The CDR3, as DNA: TGTGCCAGCAGCTTCGGCAGACTCTACGAGCAGTACTTC.